One T cell receptor (beta chain) is described in this entry. Its antigen is undetermined. The cDNA had a unique molecular identifier and a template-switch universal primer site. TCRdb processed the 5' RACE reads anew with MiXCR; each CDR3 protein has one entry. The table records 400,000 to 600,000 distinct CDR3 sequences, approximately 20% of them present only once. This sample is part of a study of identical twins. Whole-study findings and limits: Fewer insertions were carried by abundant cord blood beta clonotypes, but none was seen in memory repertoires.

These data were also filed under a second study, of yellow fever vaccine responses in identical twins.

Sample: CD4+ T cells sorted from blood. This receptor was taken from a woman aged 18-29 years in good health.

CDR3 sequence (DNA): TGTGCCAGCAGTGAATCGGACACAGATACGCAGTATTTT. Encoded protein: CASSESDTDTQYF. The chain joins TRBV25-1 to TRBJ2-3; D is unresolved. The CDR3 covers 13 residues. V lost 1 base, J lost 2 bases, and 4 bases lay in between. CDR1 and CDR2 (germline): MGHDK, SYGVNS.